This T cell receptor beta chain was obtained from a study of EBV T-cell therapy then PD-1 blockade in nasopharyngeal carcinoma. As to this clone: The antigen is unknown.

Clones were read by immunoSEQ multiplex PCR, and TCRdb kept only the in-frame ones, dropping some. The sample has about 24,000 clones, approximately 87% seen once. The CDR3 extends over 16 amino acids. Germline CDR1 reads MRHNA; CDR2 reads SNTAGT. J gave up 7 bases and V 5 bases, and 13 bases lay outside the gene matches. Treatment in this sample: AdE1-LMPpoly-expanded autologous EBV-specific T-cell therapy followed by anti-PD-1 nivolumab. Sequenced here: CD8+ T cells from blood, sampled at approximately day 62 from a patient whose treatment included autologous EBV-specific T cells and nivolumab. This chain uses TRBV6-4 with TRBJ2-1, with 8 bases aligning to TRBD2. The receptor's source is a man aged 35 to 55 with nasopharyngeal carcinoma. The CDR3 coding sequence is TGTGCCAGCAGTCCCAGCGGGGGAGCGGGGAATAATGAGCAGTTCTTC. As protein: CASSPSGGAGNNEQFF.